This TCR beta chain was sequenced during a study of cytomegalovirus exposure and HLA in healthy donors. Study-level findings and limits: Cytomegalovirus status was reportedly diagnosed by the classifier with high sensitivity and specificity. Presence/absence analyses treated sequencing depth as roughly uniform across donors.

Vbeta (60) and Jbeta (13) primers were used in the PCR. Assay used: immunoSEQ multiplex PCR; TCRdb lists only in-frame clones, some missing. The repertoire holds under 150,000 clones, with around 9% as singletons. This clone was picked up a small number of times. Antigen: not known. The germline CDR1 and CDR2 sequences are MNHEY and SVGAGI. This CDR3 spans 13 amino acids. The V end was cut by 4 bases, the J end by 2 bases, with 8 bases between. The chain combines TRBV6-5 with TRBJ1-1; D is perhaps TRBD1 (5 bases). The sequenced material came from PBMCs. The clonotype comes from a woman aged 40 to 49 in good health and CMV-seropositive. The CDR3 sequence is CASSWGHNTEAFF. CDR3 DNA sequence: TGTGCCAGCAGTTGGGGCCATAACACTGAAGCTTTCTTT.